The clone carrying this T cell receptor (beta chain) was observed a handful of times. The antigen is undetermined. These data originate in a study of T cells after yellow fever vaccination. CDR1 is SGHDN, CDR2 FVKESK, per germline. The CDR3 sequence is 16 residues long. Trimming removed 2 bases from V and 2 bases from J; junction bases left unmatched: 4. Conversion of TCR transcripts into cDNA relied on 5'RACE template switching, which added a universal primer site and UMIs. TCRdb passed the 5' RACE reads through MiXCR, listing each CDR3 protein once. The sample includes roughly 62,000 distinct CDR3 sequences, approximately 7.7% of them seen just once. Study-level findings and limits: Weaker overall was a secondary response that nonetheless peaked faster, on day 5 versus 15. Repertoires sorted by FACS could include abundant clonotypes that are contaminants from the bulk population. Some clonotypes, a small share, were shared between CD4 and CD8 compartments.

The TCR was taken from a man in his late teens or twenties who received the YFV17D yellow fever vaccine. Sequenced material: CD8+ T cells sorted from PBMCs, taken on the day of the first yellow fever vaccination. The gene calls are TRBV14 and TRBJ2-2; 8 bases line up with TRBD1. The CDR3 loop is CASSQHRGVNTGELFF. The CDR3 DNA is TGTGCCAGCAGCCAACACAGGGGGGTCAACACCGGGGAGCTGTTTTTT.